Sequencing of this TCR beta chain was carried out in a study of blood T cell repertoires in COVID-19. Produced via immunoSEQ multiplex PCR; TCRdb's table is partial and in-frame only. The sample contains some 250,000 clones, 88% of which appear only once. Germline CDR1 reads MNHNS; CDR2 reads SASEGT. The ends were cut back, 2 bases at V and 5 bases at J, with 12 bases in the middle. This CDR3 spans 14 amino acids. The sequenced material came from peripheral blood. The chain is built from TRBV6-1 and TRBJ2-5; tentatively, D is TRBD2 (5 bases). The sequence came from a woman aged 40 to 55 who had recovered from COVID-19. CDR3 amino acids: CASSEWGVGETQYF. CDR3 bases: TGTGCCAGCAGTGAATGGGGAGTGGGGGAGACCCAGTACTTC.